Listed below are T cell receptor beta chains from one sample, sequenced in a study of Graves' ophthalmopathy and Graves' hyperthyroidism. TCRdb reprocessed the multiplex PCR reads via MiXCR and lists one record per CDR3 protein. Of 650,000 to 900,000 distinct CDR3 sequences in the sample, 40% were seen once. The sample was peripheral blood. Source of these receptors: an adult man with Graves' ophthalmopathy. Both conserved end residues are part of each CDR3. A D gene is named only where the DNA matches it firmly. Not every row has a clone size; where given, it reads once, few, many or a size class.

j_call d_call cdr3_length v_call clone_size cdr3_aa cdr3_nt
TRBJ1-1 TRBD1 14 TRBV7-2 . CASSWGTANTEAFF TGTGCCAGCAGCTGGGGGACAGCAAACACTGAAGCTTTCTTT
TRBJ2-7 . 18 TRBV7-8 few CASSPARLPVGYSYEQYF TGTGCCAGCAGCCCCGCCAGGCTCCCCGTCGGGTACTCCTACGAGCAGTACTTC
TRBJ2-5 TRBD2 14 TRBV2 few CASREAGGVETQYF TGTGCCAGCAGAGAAGCGGGGGGGGTAGAGACCCAGTACTTC
TRBJ1-2 . 14 TRBV29-1 . CSVGMGGNWDGYTF TGCAGCGTTGGGATGGGGGGCAATTGGGATGGCTACACCTTC
TRBJ2-7 TRBD2 15 TRBV20-1 few CSARVGTSGNYEQYF TGCAGTGCTAGAGTGGGGACTAGCGGGAACTACGAGCAGTACTTC
TRBJ1-6 . 14 TRBV28 . CASSLGQRYSPLHF TGTGCCAGCAGTTTAGGGCAGCGGTACTCACCCCTCCACTTT
TRBJ1-2 TRBD1 15 TRBV10-3 . CASSSMIRDRHGYTF TGTGCCAGCAGTTCCATGATACGGGACAGACATGGCTACACCTTC
TRBJ1-2 . 10 TRBV2 . CASNGIDYTF TGTGCCAGCAATGGGATCGATTACACCTTC
TRBJ1-4 TRBD1 14 TRBV29-1 . CSVVRTGHGEKLFF TGCAGCGTGGTGCGGACAGGGCACGGCGAAAAACTGTTTTTT
TRBJ2-7 TRBD2 14 TRBV6-5 . CASSSRTRAYEQYF TGTGCCAGCAGTTCAAGGACTAGGGCCTACGAGCAGTACTTC
TRBJ2-5 . 15 TRBV9 . CASSQEEGRIKTRYF TGTGCCAGCAGCCAAGAAGAGGGAAGGATAAAGACCCGGTACTTC
TRBJ1-5 . 14 TRBV24-1 . CASIGGGANQPQHF TGTGCCAGCATCGGCGGGGGCGCCAATCAGCCCCAGCATTTT
TRBJ2-2 . 15 TRBV7-9 few CASNPGADRTGELFF TGTGCCAGTAACCCGGGGGCGGATCGCACCGGGGAGCTGTTTTTT
TRBJ1-3 . 10 TRBV10-3 . CAISANSIYF TGTGCCATCAGTGCTAACAGCATATATTTT
TRBJ2-7 . 15 TRBV7-9 . CASSQDKIGFYEQYF TGCGCCAGCAGCCAAGATAAAATCGGGTTCTACGAGCAGTACTTC
TRBJ1-1 . 14 TRBV2 . CASSRYRVPTEAFF TGTGCCAGCAGTCGCTACAGGGTCCCCACTGAAGCTTTCTTT
TRBJ1-2 . 15 TRBV6-5 few CASSSGETINYGYTF TGTGCCAGCAGTTCTGGCGAAACCATTAACTATGGCTACACCTTC
TRBJ1-3 . 13 TRBV9 . CASSVGDGNTIYF TGTGCCAGCAGCGTAGGGGACGGAAACACCATATATTTT